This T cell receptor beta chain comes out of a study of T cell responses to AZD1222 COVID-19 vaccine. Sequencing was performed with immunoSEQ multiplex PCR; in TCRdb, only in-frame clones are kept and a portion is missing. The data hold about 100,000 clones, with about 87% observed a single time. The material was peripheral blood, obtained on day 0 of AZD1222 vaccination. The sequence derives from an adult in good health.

The CDR3 is CASQTTGSGELFF. The CDR3, as DNA: TGTGCCAGCCAGACTACAGGGTCCGGGGAGCTGTTTTTT. This chain connects TRBV5-6 to TRBJ2-2; a weak D match, TRBD1 (6 bases). The V gene lost 7 bases and the J gene lost 6 bases, with 13 bases spanning the gap. Germline V CDR1 and CDR2: SGHDT, YYEEEE. The CDR3 runs 13 residues.